Detailed here is one T cell receptor (beta chain). Its antigen remains unknown. Uncontrolled infection, other autoimmune disease, pregnancy or lactation led to exclusion. This sample was taken from a study of T cells in Graves' hyperthyroidism and ophthalmopathy. Whole-study findings and limits: Among thyroid clonotypes expanded above 0.001, most also appeared in blood. The model forecast ophthalmopathy, anticipating it by a median approximately 7 months before onset.

This CDR3 has 16 amino acids. V lost 4 bases to trimming and J lost 2 bases, with 15 bases between them. The germline V gene encodes CDR1 MGHRA and CDR2 YSYEKL. Template material for amplifying TCR beta CDR3 regions consisted of RNA transcripts. RT-PCR in the first round (using the HTBI primer set) targeted the TCR CDR3. TCRdb reanalysed the multiplex PCR reads using MiXCR and keeps one entry per CDR3 protein. The table records about 540,000 distinct CDR3 sequences, around 46% of them present only once. Input material: peripheral blood or thyroid tissue (not recorded which). This clonotype was sampled from a woman aged 18-29 years with Graves' hyperthyroidism. V is TRBV4-1 and J is TRBJ1-5; D not certain. CDR3 sequence reads: CASSRMTGLGNQPQHF. In DNA form, the CDR3 reads TGCGCCAGCAGCCGAATGACGGGTTTGGGCAATCAGCCCCAGCATTTT.